This T cell receptor (beta chain) originates from a study of blood T cell repertoires in COVID-19. Looking at the study overall: Acute-phase and convalescent COVID-19 samples originated in the United States, Italy and Spain.

Generated by immunoSEQ multiplex PCR, the TCRdb table keeps only in-frame clones and is missing some. Seen here are 50,000 to 80,000 clones, 75% to 95% observed once, and the top ten hold about 9.3%. J was trimmed by 6 bases and V by 5 bases; bases with no gene match: 2. Germline CDR1 is SGHTA and CDR2 is FQGNSA. CDR3 length equals 14 residues. The TCR comes from a woman older than 75 with active COVID-19. The specimen was peripheral blood. The rearrangement links TRBV7-2 to TRBJ2-1, with TRBD1 matching over 12 bases. This chain's CDR3 is CASSQGQGANEQFF. Here the CDR3 DNA reads TGTGCCAGCAGCCAGGGACAGGGGGCCAATGAGCAGTTCTTC.